This T cell receptor (beta chain) was recovered during a study of PD-1 blockade in classical Hodgkin lymphoma. For the study at large: Patients had nivolumab dosed at 3 mg/kg, delivered intravenously every 2 weeks. Study findings and constraints: Relative to healthy donors, newly diagnosed patients reportedly had lower baseline TCR diversity, which was reported as lower still in relapsed/refractory patients.

Worth noting for this clone: Its antigen is undetermined.

Data came from immunoSEQ multiplex PCR; TCRdb stores just in-frame clones and leaves some out. Of about 26,000 clones in the sample, approximately 67% were seen once. Following autologous stem cell transplantation, relapse occurred in every patient, and exposure to brentuximab vedotin varied. The CDR3 loop spans 16 amino acids. The V and J ends lost 1 base and 3 bases respectively, with 13 bases between them. Germline CDR1 and CDR2: SGHDT and YYEEEE. The V gene is TRBV5-6, the J gene TRBJ1-4, with a possible D match to TRBD1 (5 bases). This receptor was taken from a human donor with classical Hodgkin lymphoma. Sequences were derived from peripheral blood mononuclear cells (PBMCs), sampled before the second cycle of nivolumab. CDR3 amino acids: CASSLSGAGPNEKLFF. DNA of the CDR3: TGTGCCAGCAGCTTGAGCGGGGCAGGGCCTAATGAAAAACTGTTTTTT.